This entry lists 19 T cell receptor beta chains sequenced from one sample in a study of cytotoxic CD8 clonotypes in ibrutinib-treated CLL. This table comes from immunoSEQ multiplex PCR, and its TCRdb copy is limited to in-frame clones, with some not included. The sample yields just under 70,000 clones, 68% seen once. The sequences come from PBMCs, collected after 12 months of ibrutinib treatment. Source of these receptors: a human donor with chronic lymphocytic leukemia.

The chain recombines TRBV5-1 with TRBJ2-7, with a possible D match to TRBD1 (6 bases). Germline V gene data show CDR1 as SGHRS and CDR2 as YFSETQ. The CDR3 totals 15 residues. The V end was cut by 4 bases, the J end by 6 bases, with 20 bases between. The CDR3 bases are TGCGCCAGCAGCCTGGGAACCTACGACAGGCTCGAGCAGTACTTC. It yields the protein CASSLGTYDRLEQYF. Full variable domain (remainder filled in from reference TRBV5-1 and TRBJ2-7): KAGVTQTPRYLIKTRGQQVTLSCSPISGHRSVSWYQQTPGQGLQFLFEYFSETQRNKGNFPGRFSGRQFSNSRSEMNVSTLELGDSALYLCASSLGTYDRLEQYFGPGTRLTVT.

The V gene is TRBV19, the J gene TRBJ1-2; D unclear. CDR3 size: 14 residues. The germline V gene encodes CDR1 LNHDA and CDR2 SQIVND (reference sequence). The germline V and J ends were trimmed by 1 base and 4 bases, with 10 bases remaining between them. This CDR3 reads CASSIATQLYGYTF. As DNA, the CDR3 is TGTGCCAGTAGTATAGCGACGCAACTCTATGGCTACACCTTC. Together with reference TRBV19 and TRBJ1-2, the CDR3 gives the full variable domain: DGGITQSPKYLFRKEGQNVTLSCEQNLNHDAMYWYRQDPGQGLRLIYYSQIVNDFQKGDIAEGYSVSREKKESFPLTVTSAQKNPTAFYLCASSIATQLYGYTFGSGTRLTVV.

This clone came up once. CDR3 DNA sequence: TGTGCCAGCAGCTTAATCGGAGGGGCAGAGCAGTTCTTC. As protein: CASSLIGGAEQFF. This chain links TRBV7-2 with TRBJ2-1; possibly TRBD2 for D (6 bases). V was clipped by 2 bases and J by 10 bases, with 12 bases between them. CDR3 size: 13 residues. CDR1 and CDR2 (germline): SGHTA, FQGNSA.

This clone came up a few times. The chain links TRBV7-3 to TRBJ2-1; D gene ambiguous. Trimming pared 2 bases from V and 0 bases from J, leaving 8 bases between. The V gene's germline CDR1 is SGHTA and CDR2 FQGTGA. This CDR3 has 15 amino acids. CDR3 bases: TGTGCCAGCAGCTTAGCAGTTAGCTCCTACAATGAGCAGTTCTTC. This translates into CASSLAVSSYNEQFF.

This clone was found a few times. The chain uses TRBV4-3 and TRBJ1-6; D not certain. Deletions cut 0 bases from V and 9 bases from J, with 12 bases between. The CDR3 length is 15 residues. Germline-derived CDR1 and CDR2 are LGHNA and YSLEER. As DNA, the CDR3 is TGCGCCAGCAGCCAAGATCGGGTGAGGATTTCACCCCTCCACTTT. It codes for CASSQDRVRISPLHF.

This clone was seen more than once but under ten times. The chain is built from TRBV5-4 and TRBJ2-7, with TRBD1 matching 7 bases. The V segment lost 0 bases and the J segment 5 bases; nucleotides outside the gene matches: 5. CDR3 length equals 14 residues. Per the germline V gene, CDR1 is SGHNT and CDR2 is YYREEE (reference sequence). CDR3 protein: CASSLVAGGDEQYF. The CDR3 bases are TGTGCCAGCAGCTTGGTGGCAGGGGGTGACGAGCAGTACTTC.

This clone was seen a few times. This rearrangement joins TRBV6-5 to TRBJ2-7, with 7 bases aligning to TRBD2. Germline V gives CDR1 MNHEY, CDR2 SVGAGI. This CDR3 has 15 residues. The V segment lost 3 bases and the J segment 2 bases; nucleotides outside the gene matches: 7. This CDR3 reads CASSYSSGYTYEQYF. The CDR3 bases are TGTGCCAGCAGTTATTCTAGCGGATACACCTACGAGCAGTACTTC.

J is TRBJ2-2 and V is TRBV27, with D unclear. Germline CDR1 reads MNHEY; CDR2 reads SMNVEV (reference sequence). V was pared by 5 bases and J by 0 bases, with 13 bases between. The CDR3 is made up of 16 amino acids. The CDR3 region is CASSPGRMSNTGELFF. The CDR3 bases are TGTGCCAGCAGTCCTGGACGGATGTCGAACACCGGGGAGCTGTTTTTT.

The V gene is TRBV6-5, the J gene TRBJ1-6; D call uncertain. V lost 5 bases and J 7 bases, leaving 15 bases between the germline ends. The germline V gene has CDR1 MNHEY and CDR2 SVGAGI. This CDR3 contains 15 residues. The DNA for the CDR3 is TGTGCCAGCAGTCCGGGTGGACGTTTCAATTCACCCCTCCACTTT. Amino acid sequence: CASSPGGRFNSPLHF.

In this sample, this clone turned up once. The chain recombines TRBV6-6 with TRBJ1-1, with a tentative D call TRBD1 (6 bases). Between the trimmed V and J ends, which lost 6 bases and 1 base, there was a span of 12 bases. Per germline, CDR1 MNHNY and CDR2 SVGAGI (reference sequence). This CDR3 comprises 14 residues. The CDR3 loop reads CASRPGGANTEAFF. CDR3 in DNA: TGTGCCAGCAGACCCGGGGGGGCGAACACTGAAGCTTTCTTT.

Details on this clone: The sample has other DNA sequences that encode this CDR3 too. V usage is TRBV10-1 and J usage is TRBJ2-7; perhaps D is TRBD1 or TRBD2 (5 bases each). Germline lookup yields CDR1 WNHNN and CDR2 SYGVQD (reference sequence). V gave up 4 bases and J gave up 3 bases, with 10 bases separating them. CDR3 length equals 13 residues. CDR3 sequence reads: CASSAGQYYEQYF. The CDR3 coding sequence is TGCGCCAGCAGTGCGGGGCAGTACTACGAGCAGTACTTC.

The chain has TRBV28 and TRBJ2-3, with D possibly being TRBD1 or TRBD2 (7 bases each). CDR3 size: 16 residues. Germline CDR1 and CDR2: MDHEN and SYDVKM. The V end lost 2 bases, the J end lost 3 bases, and 15 bases lay between the germline ends. DNA for the CDR3: TGTGCCAGCAGTTTAGGACCAGGGGGGGGGACAGATACGCAGTATTTT. Protein sequence: CASSLGPGGGTDTQYF.

The rearrangement joins TRBV19 to TRBJ2-1; D not certain. CDR3 length equals 15 residues. In germline, CDR1 is LNHDA, CDR2 SQIVND (reference sequence). Trimming left V 6 bases short and J 0 bases short, with 12 bases between. CDR3: CASRTRISSYNEQFF. CDR3 coding DNA: TGTGCCAGTAGGACGCGGATAAGCTCCTACAATGAGCAGTTCTTC.

The rearrangement uses TRBV27 and TRBJ1-2; TRBD1 aligns across 8 bases. CDR3 size: 15 residues. With 6 bases clipped from V and 8 bases from J, the junction kept 14 bases outside the gene matches. Germline lookup yields CDR1 MNHEY and CDR2 SMNVEV (reference sequence). CDR3 residues: CASRQLDRGSLGYTF. CDR3 coding DNA: TGTGCCAGCAGACAGCTCGACAGGGGATCTTTGGGCTACACCTTC.

The rearrangement joins TRBV19 to TRBJ1-1; the match to TRBD1 covers 7 bases. The CDR3 is made up of 17 amino acids. The J segment lost 0 bases and the V segment lost 1 base, leaving 8 bases of the junction unmatched. The germline CDR1 and CDR2 sequences are LNHDA and SQIVND (reference sequence). CDR3 sequence: CASSIGSGGAVNTEAFF. CDR3 coding DNA: TGTGCCAGTAGTATAGGGTCAGGGGGAGCGGTGAACACTGAAGCTTTCTTT.

The V call is TRBV5-6, the J call TRBJ2-6; D is tentatively TRBD1 or TRBD2 (5 bases each). The CDR3 loop spans 13 amino acids. Germline V lookup: CDR1 SGHDT, CDR2 YYEEEE. The ends were cut back, 3 bases at V and 10 bases at J, with 11 bases in the middle. This chain's CDR3 is CASSYGTENVLTF. In nucleotides, the CDR3 is TGTGCCAGCAGCTACGGGACGGAGAACGTCCTGACTTTC.

The chain couples TRBV7-7 to TRBJ2-6; D not certain. Germline CDR1 is SSHAT and CDR2 is FNYEAQ (reference sequence). V lost 4 bases and J 5 bases, leaving 21 bases between the germline ends. This CDR3 spans 18 amino acids. The CDR3 DNA reads as TGTGCCAGCAGCTATGGTCCAGTGCCACAAAGTCGGGCCAACGTCCTGACTTTC. Translating it yields CASSYGPVPQSRANVLTF.

This clone has only a few counts. CDR3 protein: CASSLFWDRGSEGYTF. CDR3 DNA: TGTGCCAGCAGCTTATTTTGGGACAGGGGATCGGAGGGCTACACCTTC. The chain is built from TRBV7-2 and TRBJ1-2, with TRBD1 identical over 10 bases. This CDR3 has 16 residues. Trimming took 2 bases from V and 8 from J; bases not matched to a gene: 11. CDR1 is SGHTA and CDR2 is FQGNSA in the germline V gene. The variable domain in full, with the rest retrieved from reference TRBV7-2 and TRBJ1-2, is GAGVSQSPSNKVTEKGKDVELRCDPISGHTALYWYRQSLGQGLEFLIYFQGNSAPDKSGLPSDRFSAERTGGSVSTLTIQRTQQEDSAVYLCASSLFWDRGSEGYTFGSGTRLTVV.

The chain has TRBV28 and TRBJ1-2; D uncertain. Germline V gives CDR1 MDHEN, CDR2 SYDVKM. The CDR3 sequence is 13 residues long. V was shortened by 3 bases and J by 7 bases, with 12 bases between the two germline ends. The CDR3 region is CASSFGGLSGYTF. Here the CDR3 DNA reads TGTGCCAGCAGTTTCGGCGGCCTCAGTGGCTACACCTTC.